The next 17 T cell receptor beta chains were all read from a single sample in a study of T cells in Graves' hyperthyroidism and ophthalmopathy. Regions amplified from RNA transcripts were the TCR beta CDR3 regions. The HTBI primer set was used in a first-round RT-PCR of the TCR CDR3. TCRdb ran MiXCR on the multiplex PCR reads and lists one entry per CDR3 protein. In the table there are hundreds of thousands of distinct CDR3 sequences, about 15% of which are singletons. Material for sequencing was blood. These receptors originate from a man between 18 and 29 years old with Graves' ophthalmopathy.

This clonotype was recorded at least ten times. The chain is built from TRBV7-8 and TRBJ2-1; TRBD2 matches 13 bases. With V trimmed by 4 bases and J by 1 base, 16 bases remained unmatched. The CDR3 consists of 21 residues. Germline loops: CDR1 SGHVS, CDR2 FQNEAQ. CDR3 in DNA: TGTGCCAGCAGCTGGCCAGAGAGACTAGCGGGAGGCCCCTCGTCCTACAATGAGCAGTTCTTC. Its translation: CASSWPERLAGGPSSYNEQFF. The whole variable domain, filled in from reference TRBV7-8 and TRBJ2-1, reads GAGVSQSPRYKVAKRGQDVALRCDPISGHVSLFWYQQALGQGPEFLTYFQNEAQLDKSGLPSDRFFAERPEGSVSTLKIQRTQQEDSAVYLCASSWPERLAGGPSSYNEQFFGPGTRLTVL.

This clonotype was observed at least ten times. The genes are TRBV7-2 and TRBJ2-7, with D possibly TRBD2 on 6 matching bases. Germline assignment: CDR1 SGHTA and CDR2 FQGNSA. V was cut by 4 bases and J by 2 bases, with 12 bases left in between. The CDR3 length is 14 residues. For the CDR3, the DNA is TGTGCCAGCAGCTCAGGACTATCAACCTACGAGCAGTACTTC. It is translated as CASSSGLSTYEQYF.

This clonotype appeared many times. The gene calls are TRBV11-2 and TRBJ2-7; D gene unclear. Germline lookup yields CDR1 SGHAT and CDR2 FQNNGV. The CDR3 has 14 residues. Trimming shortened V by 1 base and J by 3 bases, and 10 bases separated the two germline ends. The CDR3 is CASSLAPDGYEQYF. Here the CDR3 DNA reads TGTGCCAGCAGCTTAGCCCCGGACGGCTACGAGCAGTACTTC.

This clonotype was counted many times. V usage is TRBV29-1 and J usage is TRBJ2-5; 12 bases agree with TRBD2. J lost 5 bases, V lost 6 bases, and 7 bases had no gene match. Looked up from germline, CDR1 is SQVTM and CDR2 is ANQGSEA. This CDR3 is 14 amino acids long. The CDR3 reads CSVARLAGDETQYF. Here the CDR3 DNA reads TGCAGCGTCGCCCGACTAGCGGGGGATGAGACCCAGTACTTC.

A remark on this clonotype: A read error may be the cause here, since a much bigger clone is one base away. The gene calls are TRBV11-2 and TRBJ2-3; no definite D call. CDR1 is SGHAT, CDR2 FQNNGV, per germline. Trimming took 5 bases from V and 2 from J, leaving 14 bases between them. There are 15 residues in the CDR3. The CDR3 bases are TGTGCCAGCAGCCTCCGGCGGAGCCACACAGATACGCAGTATTTT. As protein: CASSLRRSHTDTQYF.

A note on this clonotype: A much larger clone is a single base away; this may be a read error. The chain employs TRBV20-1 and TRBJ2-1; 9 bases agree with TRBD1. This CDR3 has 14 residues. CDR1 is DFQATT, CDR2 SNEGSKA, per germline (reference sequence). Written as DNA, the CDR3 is TGCAGTGCTCGTCCGGACAGGGGAGTAAATGAGCAGCTCTTC. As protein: CSARPDRGVNEQLF.

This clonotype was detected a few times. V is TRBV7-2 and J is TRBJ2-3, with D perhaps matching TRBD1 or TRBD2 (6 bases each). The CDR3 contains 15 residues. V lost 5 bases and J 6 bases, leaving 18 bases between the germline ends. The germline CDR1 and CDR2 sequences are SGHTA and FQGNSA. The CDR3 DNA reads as TGTGCCAGCAGCCCTAGGGGGGTGGGAGTGGATACGCAGTATTTT. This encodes CASSPRGVGVDTQYF.

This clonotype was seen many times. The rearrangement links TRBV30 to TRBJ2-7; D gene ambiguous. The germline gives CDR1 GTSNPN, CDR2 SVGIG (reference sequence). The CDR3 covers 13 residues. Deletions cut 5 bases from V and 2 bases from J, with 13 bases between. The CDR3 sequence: CAWGKDTAYEQYF. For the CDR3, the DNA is TGTGCCTGGGGAAAGGATACCGCCTACGAGCAGTACTTC.

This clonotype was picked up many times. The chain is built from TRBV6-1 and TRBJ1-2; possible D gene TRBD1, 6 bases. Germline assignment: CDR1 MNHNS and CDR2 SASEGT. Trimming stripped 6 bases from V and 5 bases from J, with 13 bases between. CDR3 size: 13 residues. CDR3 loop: CASSPEGVYGYTF. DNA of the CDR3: TGTGCCAGCAGCCCCGAGGGGGTATATGGCTACACCTTC.

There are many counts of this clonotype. CDR3 DNA: TGTGCCAGCAGTTACTCGAACACGGGAGGTGCGAACAATGAGCAGTTCTTC. Its protein product is CASSYSNTGGANNEQFF. V usage is TRBV6-6 and J usage is TRBJ2-1; 7 bases line up with TRBD2. The CDR3 length is 17 residues. Germline V CDR1 and CDR2: MNHNY, SVGAGI (reference sequence). The ends lost 0 bases at V and 5 bases at J; junction bases unmatched: 10.

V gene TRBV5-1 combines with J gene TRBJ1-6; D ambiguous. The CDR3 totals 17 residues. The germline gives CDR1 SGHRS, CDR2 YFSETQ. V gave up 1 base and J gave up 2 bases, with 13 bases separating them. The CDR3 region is CASSLIGPWPYNSPLHF. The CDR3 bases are TGCGCCAGCAGCTTGATAGGACCCTGGCCCTATAATTCACCCCTCCACTTT.

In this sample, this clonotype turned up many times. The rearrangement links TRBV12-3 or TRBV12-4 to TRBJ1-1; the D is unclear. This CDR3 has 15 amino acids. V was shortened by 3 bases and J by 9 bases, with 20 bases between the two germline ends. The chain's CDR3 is CASSLFPTFGPQAFF. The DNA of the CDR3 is TGTGCCAGCAGTTTGTTCCCCACATTCGGTCCGCAAGCTTTCTTT.

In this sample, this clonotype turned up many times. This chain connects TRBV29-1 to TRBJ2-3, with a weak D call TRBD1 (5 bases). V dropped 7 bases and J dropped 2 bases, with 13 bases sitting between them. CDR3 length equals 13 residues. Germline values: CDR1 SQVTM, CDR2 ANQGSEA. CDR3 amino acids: CSGREPATDTQYF. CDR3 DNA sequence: TGCAGCGGCAGGGAACCGGCCACAGATACGCAGTATTTT.

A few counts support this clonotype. The CDR3 coding sequence is TGTGCCAGTAGTATAATGCTAGCGGGAGTCTATGAGCAGTTCTTC. Protein: CASSIMLAGVYEQFF. This chain uses TRBV19 with TRBJ2-1, with 10 nucleotides matching TRBD2. The V and J ends lost 2 bases and 8 bases, in that order; junction bases with no gene match: 6. Germline CDR1 LNHDA, CDR2 SQIVND (reference sequence). The CDR3 length is 15 residues.

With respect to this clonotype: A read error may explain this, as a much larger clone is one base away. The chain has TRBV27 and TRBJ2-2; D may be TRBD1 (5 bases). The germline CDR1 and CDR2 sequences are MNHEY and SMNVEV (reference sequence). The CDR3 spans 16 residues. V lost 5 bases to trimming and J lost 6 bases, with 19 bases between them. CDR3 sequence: CASSIWGGFSSGELFF. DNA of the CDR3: TGTGCCAGCAGTATATGGGGCGGTTTCTCTTCCGGGGAGCTGTTTTTT.

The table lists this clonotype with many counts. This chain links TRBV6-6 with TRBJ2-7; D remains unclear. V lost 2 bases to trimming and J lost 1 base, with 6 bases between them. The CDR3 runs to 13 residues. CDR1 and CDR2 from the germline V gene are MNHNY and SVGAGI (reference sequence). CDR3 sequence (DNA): TGTGCCAGCAGTTACAGACAATCCTACGAGCAGTACTTC. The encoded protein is CASSYRQSYEQYF.

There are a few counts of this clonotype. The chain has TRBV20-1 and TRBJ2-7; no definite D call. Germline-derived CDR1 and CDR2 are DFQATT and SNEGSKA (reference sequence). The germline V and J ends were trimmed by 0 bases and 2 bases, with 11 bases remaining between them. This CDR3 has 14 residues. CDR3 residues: CSARDVSIPYEQYF. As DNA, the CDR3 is TGCAGTGCTAGAGATGTGAGTATACCCTACGAGCAGTACTTC.